The following is a T cell receptor (beta chain) sequence with its context. Time point described: cycle 4 day 1 (C4D1), after 6 weeks of nivolumab. All trial patients relapsed after autologous stem cell transplantation. The germline V gene has CDR1 SGHRS and CDR2 YFSETQ. The trim removed 4 bases at V and 0 bases at J, leaving 6 bases unmatched. This CDR3 spans 16 amino acids. Libraries were prepared by immunoSEQ multiplex PCR; TCRdb keeps only in-frame clonotypes and omits some of them. This table holds some 53,000 clones, roughly 86% found once. This sample was included in a study of PD-1 blockade in classical Hodgkin lymphoma. Looking at the study overall: Patients had nivolumab dosed at 3 mg/kg, delivered intravenously every 2 weeks.

The gene calls are TRBV5-1 and TRBJ2-1; TRBD2 aligns across 8 bases. The TCR was taken from a human donor with classical Hodgkin lymphoma. This specimen consisted of peripheral blood mononuclear cells (PBMCs), obtained before the fourth cycle of nivolumab. The CDR3 region has the DNA TGCGCCAGCAGCAAAGATAGCGGGAACTCCTACAATGAGCAGTTCTTC. Its protein is CASSKDSGNSYNEQFF.